This T cell receptor beta chain was sequenced for a study of blood T cell repertoires in COVID-19. On the study more broadly: Sites in the United States, Italy and Spain provided acute and convalescent COVID-19 samples. PBMCs, B-cell-depleted T cells, or T cells were the source of the cDNA or gDNA that made up the material.

The germline gives CDR1 MGHRA, CDR2 YSYEKL. The CDR3 is 14 residues long. The V end lost 0 bases, the J end lost 1 base, and 6 bases lay between the germline ends. This table comes from immunoSEQ multiplex PCR, and its TCRdb copy is limited to in-frame clones, with some not included. The profile shows 150,000 to 200,000 clones, around 86% of them singletons. The genes are TRBV4-1 and TRBJ1-2; D not resolved. This sequence was found in a young man with acute or convalescent COVID-19. Specimen: peripheral blood. This CDR3 is CASSQESVNYGYTF. In nucleotides, the CDR3 is TGCGCCAGCAGCCAAGAGTCAGTTAACTATGGCTACACCTTC.